These 18 T cell receptor beta chains came from one sample sequenced in a study of blood T cell repertoires in COVID-19. TCRdb's table, derived via immunoSEQ multiplex PCR, lists solely in-frame clones and lacks some. The table records over 90,000 clones, approximately 91% of them present only once. What was sequenced was peripheral blood. The receptor set was obtained from a man younger than 35 with acute or convalescent COVID-19.

The J gene is TRBJ1-1, the V gene TRBV27; 12 positions match TRBD1. V gave up 2 bases and J gave up 4 bases; unmatched junction bases: 5. Germline CDR1 is MNHEY and CDR2 is SMNVEV (reference sequence). CDR3 length equals 16 residues. The CDR3 spells CASSLGTGGGGTEAFF. The CDR3 coding sequence is TGTGCCAGCAGTTTAGGGACAGGGGGCGGCGGCACTGAAGCTTTCTTT.

The J gene is TRBJ1-2, the V gene TRBV27, with D tentatively TRBD1 (6 bases). Germline loops: CDR1 MNHEY, CDR2 SMNVEV (reference sequence). CDR3 size: 16 residues. With 6 bases removed from V and 0 bases from J, the gap between germline ends came to 17 bases. The CDR3, as DNA: TGTGCCAGCAGATCTAAAGGGGGGGGACCTAACTATGGCTACACCTTC. It codes for CASRSKGGGPNYGYTF.

This chain uses TRBV7-2 with TRBJ2-7; 8 bases match TRBD2. Germline loops: CDR1 SGHTA, CDR2 FQGNSA. The CDR3 extends over 15 amino acids. Trimming took 3 bases from V and 5 from J; bases not matched to a gene: 9. The chain's CDR3 is CASSLDSGTRNEQYF. The CDR3 DNA sequence: TGTGCCAGCAGCTTGGATAGCGGGACCAGGAACGAGCAGTACTTC. Based on the CDR3 plus reference TRBV7-2 and TRBJ2-7, the full variable domain is GAGVSQSPSNKVTEKGKDVELRCDPISGHTALYWYRQSLGQGLEFLIYFQGNSAPDKSGLPSDRFSAERTGGSVSTLTIQRTQQEDSAVYLCASSLDSGTRNEQYFGPGTRLTVT.

The genes are TRBV29-1 and TRBJ1-5, with D perhaps matching TRBD1 (6 bases). The germline V and J ends were trimmed by 6 bases and 2 bases, with 11 bases remaining between them. This CDR3 spans 13 amino acids. From germline, CDR1 is SQVTM and CDR2 ANQGSEA. This CDR3 is CSVQSGGNQPQHF. The CDR3 DNA reads TGCAGCGTCCAATCAGGGGGCAATCAGCCCCAGCATTTT.

This clone was recorded a few times. The genes are TRBV19 and TRBJ1-2; no clear D gene. Between the trimmed V and J ends, which lost 4 bases and 3 bases, there was a span of 9 bases. This CDR3 has 13 residues. CDR1 LNHDA and CDR2 SQIVND come from the germline V gene (reference sequence). DNA for the CDR3: TGTGCCAGTAGTACCAGACTAGACTATGGCTACACCTTC. Amino acid sequence: CASSTRLDYGYTF.

The chain combines TRBV5-4 with TRBJ2-1; 11 bases match TRBD2. There are 18 residues in the CDR3. CDR1 is SGHNT, CDR2 YYREEE, per germline (reference sequence). Unmatched junction bases numbered 12, after V lost 0 bases and J lost 7 bases. The CDR3 DNA is TGTGCCAGCAGCTTGGAAGGGCCTAGCGGGAGGTCGGGAAATGAGCAGTTCTTC. It translates to CASSLEGPSGRSGNEQFF.

The V call is TRBV29-1, the J call TRBJ1-1, with TRBD1 matching over 8 bases. The length of the CDR3 is 13 residues. The germline V gene has CDR1 SQVTM and CDR2 ANQGSEA. With 4 bases clipped from V and 1 base from J, the junction kept 2 bases outside the gene matches. CDR3 sequence reads: CSVGQGANTEAFF. CDR3 DNA sequence: TGCAGCGTTGGGCAGGGGGCGAACACTGAAGCTTTCTTT. The variable domain in full, completed from reference TRBV29-1 and TRBJ1-1, reads SAVISQKPSRDICQRGTSLTIQCQVDSQVTMMFWYRQQPGQSLTLIATANQGSEATYESGFVIDKFPISRPNLTFSTLTVSNMSPEDSSIYLCSVGQGANTEAFFGQGTRLTVV.

The DNA of the CDR3 is TGTGCCTGGATTGGGCTCCCAGGGCGAGGAGCTTTCTTT. Translating it yields CAWIGLPGRGAFF. This chain joins TRBV30 and TRBJ1-1; a weak D match, TRBD1 (5 bases). Germline V gene lookup returns CDR1 GTSNPN and CDR2 SVGIG (reference sequence). Trimming removed 4 bases from V and 10 bases from J, with 19 bases in between. This CDR3 is built from 13 residues.

This clone was observed a handful of times. The chain employs TRBV5-1 and TRBJ2-1; 10 bases agree with TRBD1. CDR1 is SGHRS, CDR2 YFSETQ, per germline. V gave up 3 bases and J gave up 10 bases; unmatched junction bases: 13. The length of the CDR3 is 16 residues. CDR3: CASSSHWDRGVGEQFF. The DNA of the CDR3 is TGCGCCAGCAGCTCACATTGGGACAGGGGTGTGGGCGAGCAGTTCTTC.

This clone has only a few counts. J is TRBJ2-3 and V is TRBV20-1; tentative D call: TRBD2 (5 bases). Germline assignment: CDR1 DFQATT and CDR2 SNEGSKA (reference sequence). The ends were cut back, 3 bases at V and 5 bases at J, with 21 bases in the middle. CDR3 length equals 16 residues. CDR3 amino acids: CSASVLASTPLDTQYF. In DNA, the CDR3 is TGCAGTGCTAGTGTTTTAGCGTCTACCCCCTTAGATACGCAGTATTTT.

This rearrangement joins TRBV27 to TRBJ2-6; no reliable D call. The CDR3 runs to 17 residues. The V gene lost 3 bases and the J gene lost 1 base, with 13 bases spanning the gap. CDR1 MNHEY and CDR2 SMNVEV come from the germline V gene (reference sequence). CDR3 coding DNA: TGTGCCAGCAGTTTTTCGGTACAACTATCTGGGGCCAACGTCCTGACTTTC. This codes for CASSFSVQLSGANVLTF.

This clone showed up just once. This rearrangement joins TRBV6-5 to TRBJ2-7; D is unclear. The germline V gene has CDR1 MNHEY and CDR2 SVGAGI. V dropped 7 bases and J dropped 3 bases, with 7 bases sitting between them. The CDR3 covers 11 residues. This CDR3 is CASKHLYEQYF. CDR3 sequence (DNA): TGTGCCAGCAAACACCTCTACGAGCAGTACTTC.

V is TRBV6-5 and J is TRBJ1-2; the match to TRBD1 covers 10 bases. Trimming removed 6 bases from V and 5 bases from J; junction bases left unmatched: 6. The CDR3 sequence is 14 residues long. The germline V gene has CDR1 MNHEY and CDR2 SVGAGI. CDR3 in amino acids: CASRSPGQGYGYTF. The DNA for the CDR3 is TGTGCCAGCAGATCTCCGGGACAGGGGTATGGCTACACCTTC.

V gene TRBV20-1 combines with J gene TRBJ2-1, with 9 bases lining up with TRBD2. V was clipped by 3 bases and J by 7 bases; unmatched bases: 19. Germline CDR1 DFQATT, CDR2 SNEGSKA (reference sequence). The CDR3 sequence is 18 residues long. CDR3 residues: CSASGLGLAGRSGNEQFF. CDR3 nucleotides: TGCAGTGCTAGTGGATTGGGGCTAGCGGGACGATCGGGTAATGAGCAGTTCTTC.

V and J are TRBV13 and TRBJ2-3; a possible D gene is TRBD2 (5 bases). Germline V gene lookup returns CDR1 PRHDT and CDR2 FYEKMQ (reference sequence). Trimming took 1 base from V and 4 from J, leaving 12 bases between them. The CDR3 is 15 amino acids. The CDR3 loop reads CASSLVRLNSDTQYF. The CDR3, as DNA: TGTGCCAGCAGCTTAGTTAGACTAAACTCAGATACGCAGTATTTT.

The rearrangement joins TRBV4-1 to TRBJ2-5; TRBD1 matches at 7 bases. The ends lost 3 bases at V and 1 base at J; junction bases unmatched: 23. The CDR3 extends over 21 amino acids. Germline loops: CDR1 MGHRA, CDR2 YSYEKL. In DNA, the CDR3 is TGCGCCAGCAGCCACCCAAACTGGAAAAGGGGCCCCAGACAGGGCCAAGAGACCCAGTACTTC. It translates to CASSHPNWKRGPRQGQETQYF.

J is TRBJ1-2 and V is TRBV30, with 9 bases fitting TRBD1. V trimming: 2 bases; J trimming: 4 bases; junction bases outside the gene matches: 11. Per the germline V gene, CDR1 is GTSNPN and CDR2 is SVGIG (reference sequence). This CDR3 spans 16 amino acids. CDR3 bases: TGTGCCTGGAGTCGACCCCGGGACAGGGCTTTCTATGGCTACACCTTC. Its protein is CAWSRPRDRAFYGYTF.

This chain joins TRBV11-2 and TRBJ2-1; 10 positions agree with TRBD1. CDR1 SGHAT and CDR2 FQNNGV come from the germline V gene. The CDR3 totals 16 residues. V lost 5 bases, J lost 3 bases, and 7 bases stayed unmatched. The CDR3, as DNA: TGTGCCAGCAGCCCTAGGGGGGACAGGGGCTACAATGAGCAGTTCTTC. Residues: CASSPRGDRGYNEQFF.